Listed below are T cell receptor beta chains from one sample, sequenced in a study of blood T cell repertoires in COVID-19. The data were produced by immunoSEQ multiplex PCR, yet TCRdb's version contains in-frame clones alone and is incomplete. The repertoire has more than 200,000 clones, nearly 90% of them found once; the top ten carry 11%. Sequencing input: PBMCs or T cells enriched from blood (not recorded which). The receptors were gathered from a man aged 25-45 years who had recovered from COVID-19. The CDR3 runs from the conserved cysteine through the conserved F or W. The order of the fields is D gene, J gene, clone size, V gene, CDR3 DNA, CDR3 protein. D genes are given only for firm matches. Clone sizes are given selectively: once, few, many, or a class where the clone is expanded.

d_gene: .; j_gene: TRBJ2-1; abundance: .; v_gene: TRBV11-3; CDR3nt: TGTGCCAGCAGCTTAGGCCCCGGGGAAAAGCAGTTCTTC; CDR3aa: CASSLGPGEKQFF
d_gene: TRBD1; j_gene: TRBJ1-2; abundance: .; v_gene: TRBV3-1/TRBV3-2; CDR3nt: TGTGCCAGCAGCCATGGATCGGGACAGGGCAACTATGGCTACACCTTC; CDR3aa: CASSHGSGQGNYGYTF
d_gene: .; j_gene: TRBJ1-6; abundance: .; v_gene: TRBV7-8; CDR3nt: TGTGCCAGCAACCAACGGGGGTTCAATTCACCCCTCCACTTT; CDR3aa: CASNQRGFNSPLHF
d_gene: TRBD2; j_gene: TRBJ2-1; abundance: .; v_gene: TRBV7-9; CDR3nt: TGTGCCAGCACCGGCGGGGGAGACCAGTACAATGAGCAGTTCTTC; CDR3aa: CASTGGGDQYNEQFF
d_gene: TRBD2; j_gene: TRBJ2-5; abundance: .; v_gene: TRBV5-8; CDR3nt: TGTGCCAGCAGCGAGACCGGGACTAGCGGGGTGGAGACCCAGTACTTC; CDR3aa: CASSETGTSGVETQYF
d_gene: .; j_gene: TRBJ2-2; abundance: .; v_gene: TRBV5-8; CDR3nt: TGTGCCAGCAGCACAGTAGGGGAGCTGTTTTTT; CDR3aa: CASSTVGELFF
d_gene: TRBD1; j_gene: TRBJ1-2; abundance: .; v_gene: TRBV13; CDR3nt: TGTGCCAGCAGCCCCCAGGGACAGGGGGACTATGGCTACACCTTC; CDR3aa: CASSPQGQGDYGYTF
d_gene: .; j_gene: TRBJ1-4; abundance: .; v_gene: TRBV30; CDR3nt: TGTGCCTGGAGTACGGGGGGCTCGGGTGAAAAACTGTTTTTT; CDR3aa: CAWSTGGSGEKLFF
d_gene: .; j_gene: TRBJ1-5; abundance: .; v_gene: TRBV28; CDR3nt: TGTGCCAGCAGTTCCCTCAATCAGCCCCAGCATTTT; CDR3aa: CASSSLNQPQHF
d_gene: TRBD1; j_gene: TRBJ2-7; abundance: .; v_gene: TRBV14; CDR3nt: TGTGCCAGCAGCCCGGACAGGGCATCAGTCCACGAGCAGTACTTC; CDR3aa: CASSPDRASVHEQYF
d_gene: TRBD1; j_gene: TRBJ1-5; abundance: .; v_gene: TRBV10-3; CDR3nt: TGTGCCATCAGTGAACAGGGGACACAGCCCCAGCATTTT; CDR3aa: CAISEQGTQPQHF
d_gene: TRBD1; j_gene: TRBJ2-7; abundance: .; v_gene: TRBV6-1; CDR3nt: TGTGCCAGCAGTGAAACCCAGGGGGCGGGTTCCTACGAGCAGTACTTC; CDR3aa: CASSETQGAGSYEQYF
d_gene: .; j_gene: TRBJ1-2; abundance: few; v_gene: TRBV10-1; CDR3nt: TGCGCCAGCGCGGGGGGTACGGACTATGGCTACACCTTC; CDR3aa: CASAGGTDYGYTF
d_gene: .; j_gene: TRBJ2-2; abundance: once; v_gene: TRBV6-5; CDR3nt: TGTGCCACTCAACCTCCGGTCGGCGGGGAGCTGTTTTTT; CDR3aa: CATQPPVGGELFF
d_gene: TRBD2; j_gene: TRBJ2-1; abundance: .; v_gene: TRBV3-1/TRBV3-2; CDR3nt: TGTGCCAGCAGCCCTGAGCTTGGGCGGGGGGCCGGCAATGAGCAGTTCTTC; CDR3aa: CASSPELGRGAGNEQFF
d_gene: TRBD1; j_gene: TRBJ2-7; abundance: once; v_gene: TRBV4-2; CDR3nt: TGTGCCAGCAGCCAACGGAAAACCGGGACAGGGATAGCCTACGAGCAGTACTTC; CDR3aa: CASSQRKTGTGIAYEQYF
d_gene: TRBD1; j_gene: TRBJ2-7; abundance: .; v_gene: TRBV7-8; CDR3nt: TGTGCCAGCAGCTCTAATCGACAGGGCGGTTGGTTCGAGCAGTACTTC; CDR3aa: CASSSNRQGGWFEQYF
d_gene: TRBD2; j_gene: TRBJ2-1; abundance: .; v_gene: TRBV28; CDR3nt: TGTGCCAGCAGACTTGTAAGCGGACTAGCGGGAGGCGAGCAGTTCTTC; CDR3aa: CASRLVSGLAGGEQFF
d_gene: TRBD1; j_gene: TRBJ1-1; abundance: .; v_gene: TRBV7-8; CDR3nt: TGTGCCAGCAGCTTAGGGGACAGGAGGAACACTGAAGCTTTCTTT; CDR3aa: CASSLGDRRNTEAFF
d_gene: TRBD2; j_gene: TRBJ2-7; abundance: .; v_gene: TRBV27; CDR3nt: TGTGCCAGCAGTTTATTCCCTAGCGGGAGGATAGGGGAGCAGTACTTC; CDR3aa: CASSLFPSGRIGEQYF
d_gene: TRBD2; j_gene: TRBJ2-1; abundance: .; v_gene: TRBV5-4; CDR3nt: TGTGCCAGCAGCTCACTAGCGGGGGGCCTCTACAATGAGCAGTTCTTC; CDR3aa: CASSSLAGGLYNEQFF
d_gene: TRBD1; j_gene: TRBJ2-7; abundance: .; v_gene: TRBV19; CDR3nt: TGTGCCAGTAGTACCAGACAGGGGGGGGAGCAGTACTTC; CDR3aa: CASSTRQGGEQYF
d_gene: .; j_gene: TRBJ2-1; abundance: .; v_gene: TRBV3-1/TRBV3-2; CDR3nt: TGTGCCAGCAGCTACTCAGGGGTGGGGGAGCAGTTCTTC; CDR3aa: CASSYSGVGEQFF
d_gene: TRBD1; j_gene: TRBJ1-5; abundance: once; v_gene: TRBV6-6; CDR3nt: TGTGCCAGCAGTCACCTCAGACAGGGGATCGGCAATCAGCCCCAGCATTTT; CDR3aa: CASSHLRQGIGNQPQHF
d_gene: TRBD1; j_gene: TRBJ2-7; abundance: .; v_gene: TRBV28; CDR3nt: TGTGCCAGCAGCCCCAGACAGGGGGGGTACGAGCAGTACTTC; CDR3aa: CASSPRQGGYEQYF